This TCR beta chain was retrieved from a study of T-cell reconstitution after alpha-beta-depleted transplantation in children. General observations from the study: Recipient T cells and thymic progenitors that survived were the source of the high TCRbeta diversity seen at day 60 in some patients. Fresh T-cell production supplied most of the T-cell counts and diversity seen one year after transplant. Alpha-beta T cells present about two months after transplant were reported to originate from several hundred expanded graft clones.

This clonotype was found many times. The target antigen is unknown. As it was prepared, the TCRbeta library received unique molecular identifiers. TCRdb reprocessed the PCR reads with MiXCR, giving one entry per CDR3 protein. Of 480,000 or so distinct CDR3 sequences listed, more than 9% were seen once; the top ten hold around 2%. The specimen was PBMCs, collected before TCRalphabeta/CD19-depleted stem cell transplant. This clonotype was sampled from a child aged 2 to 10 with inherited bone marrow failure, due to receive a stem cell transplant.

The CDR3: CSAQINMRSYEQYF. Written as DNA, the CDR3 is TGCAGTGCTCAGATAAATATGAGATCCTACGAGCAGTACTTC. The chain combines TRBV20-1 with TRBJ2-7; D is uncertain. Trimming removed 5 bases from V and 1 base from J, with 15 bases in between. The CDR3 is made up of 14 amino acids. Germline V gives CDR1 DFQATT, CDR2 SNEGSKA (reference sequence).